This T cell receptor beta chain was recovered during a study of blood T cell repertoires in COVID-19. TCRdb's table, derived via immunoSEQ multiplex PCR, lists solely in-frame clones and lacks some. The table records some 260,000 clones, around 80% of them present only once. What was sequenced was PBMCs or T cells enriched from blood (not recorded which). The TCR originated in a young man with acute COVID-19.

CDR3 coding DNA: TGTGCCAGCAGCCAAGTGGCAGGGGCACACTATGGCTACACCTTC. This encodes CASSQVAGAHYGYTF. The J gene is TRBJ1-2, the V gene TRBV4-2, with a tentative D call TRBD1 (6 bases). The length of the CDR3 is 15 residues. Germline assignment: CDR1 LGHNA and CDR2 YNFKEQ. Deletions cut 1 base from V and 3 bases from J, with 12 bases between.